This T cell receptor (beta chain) was sequenced for a study of technical replicates of blood from a few donors. The table came from immunoSEQ multiplex PCR; TCRdb's copy has only in-frame clones and leaves some out. The sample records about 53,000 clones, roughly 86% being singletons. Trimming took 5 bases from V and 4 from J; bases not matched to a gene: 5. Germline V gene data show CDR1 as SGHTA and CDR2 as FQGNSA. This CDR3 is 16 amino acids long. Sequenced sample: PBMCs. V usage is TRBV7-2 and J usage is TRBJ2-2, with TRBD2 matching over 12 bases. The receptor was derived from a human donor in good health. Some clones in this sample may be carry-over from other donors' samples. In DNA, the CDR3 is TGTGCCAGCAGCCACGGGACTAGCGGGTTCACCGGGGAGCTGTTTTTT. It codes for CASSHGTSGFTGELFF.